Sequencing of this T cell receptor beta chain was carried out in a study of blood T cells in healthy people across ages. Broader study findings: A strong correlation between TCR beta diversity and naive T cell percentage was seen. From one million sequenced T cells, diversity estimates were lower bounds.

Germline-derived CDR1 and CDR2 are SGHAT and FQNNGV. Unmatched junction bases numbered 10, after V lost 5 bases and J lost 2 bases. CDR3 length: 16 amino acids. Notes on this clonotype: Its antigen remains unidentified.

Using a J-beta primer mix together with a sample-barcoded 5' primer, a second PCR was run for roughly 6 to 12 cycles. Each cDNA molecule, via a template-switch adaptor with 12 random nucleotides, was tagged. TCRdb reanalysed the 5' RACE reads using MiXCR and keeps one entry per CDR3 protein. The profile shows 650,000 to 800,000 distinct CDR3 sequences, approximately 48% of them singletons. The authors isolated at least 6.5 million PBMCs per sample. The origin of this receptor is a man aged 55-75 years in good health. This rearrangement joins TRBV11-2 to TRBJ2-3; 7 bases map to TRBD2. Sequenced: blood. CDR3 DNA sequence: TGTGCCAGCAGCCTGGGGACTAACCGCTACACAGATACGCAGTATTTT. It yields the protein CASSLGTNRYTDTQYF.